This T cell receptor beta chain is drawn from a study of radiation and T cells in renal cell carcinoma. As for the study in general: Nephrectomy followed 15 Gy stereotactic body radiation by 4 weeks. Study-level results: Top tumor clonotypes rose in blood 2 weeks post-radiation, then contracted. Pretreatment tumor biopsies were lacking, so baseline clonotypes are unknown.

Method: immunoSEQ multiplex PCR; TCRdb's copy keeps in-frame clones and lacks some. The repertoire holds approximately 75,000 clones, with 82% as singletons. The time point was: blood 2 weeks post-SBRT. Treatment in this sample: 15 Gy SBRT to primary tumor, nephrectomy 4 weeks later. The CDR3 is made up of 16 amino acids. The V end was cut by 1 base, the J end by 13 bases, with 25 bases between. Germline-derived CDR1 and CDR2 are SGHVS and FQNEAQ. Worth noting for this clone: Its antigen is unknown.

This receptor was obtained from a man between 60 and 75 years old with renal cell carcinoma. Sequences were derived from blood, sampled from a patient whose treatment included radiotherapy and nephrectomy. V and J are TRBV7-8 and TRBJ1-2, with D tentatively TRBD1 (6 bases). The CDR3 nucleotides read TGTGCCAGCAGCTTAGAGGGGTGGACAGCCCGCGCTAGCTGCACCTTC. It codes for CASSLEGWTARASCTF.